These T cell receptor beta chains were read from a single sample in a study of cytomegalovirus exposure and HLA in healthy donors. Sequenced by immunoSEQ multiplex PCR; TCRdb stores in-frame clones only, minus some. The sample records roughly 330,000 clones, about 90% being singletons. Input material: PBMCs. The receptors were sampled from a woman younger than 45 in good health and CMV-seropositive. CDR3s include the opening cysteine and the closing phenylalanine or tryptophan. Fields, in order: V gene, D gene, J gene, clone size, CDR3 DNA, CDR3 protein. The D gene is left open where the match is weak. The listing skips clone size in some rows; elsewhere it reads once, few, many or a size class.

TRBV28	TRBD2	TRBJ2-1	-	TGTGCCAGCAGTTTAGCGGGAGGGCCAATCCATGAGCAGTTCTTC	CASSLAGGPIHEQFF
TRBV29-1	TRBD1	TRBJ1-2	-	TGCAGCGTCCTGCTACGGGACAGGGCGGATGGCTACACCTTC	CSVLLRDRADGYTF
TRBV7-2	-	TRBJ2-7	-	TGTGCCAGCAGCTACAAACACCGGGACGAGCAGTACTTC	CASSYKHRDEQYF
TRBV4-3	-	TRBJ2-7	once	TGCGCCAGCAGCCAAGAAGGGGGTGGCGAGCAGTACTTC	CASSQEGGGEQYF
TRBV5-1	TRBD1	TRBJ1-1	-	TGCGCCAGCAGCTTACAGGGGGCTGAAGCTTTCTTT	CASSLQGAEAFF
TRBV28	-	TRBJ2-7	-	TGTGCCAGCAGTAGCCCGACAGAATACTTCTTTAACTACGAGCAGTACTTC	CASSSPTEYFFNYEQYF
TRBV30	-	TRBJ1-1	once	TGTGCCTGGTCCCTCATGGGGGGGGACACTGAAGCTTTCTTT	CAWSLMGGDTEAFF
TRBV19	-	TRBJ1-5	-	TGTGCCAGTAGTATAGACAGAGGGGGGGCTAGGCAGCCCCAGCATTTT	CASSIDRGGARQPQHF
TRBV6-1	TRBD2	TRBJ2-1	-	TGTGCCAGCAGAACCGGACTAGCGGGGGACAATGAGCAGTTCTTC	CASRTGLAGDNEQFF
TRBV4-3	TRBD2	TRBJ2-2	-	TGCGCCAGCAGCCAAGTTCTAGCGGGGCAGAACACCGGGGAGCTGTTTTTT	CASSQVLAGQNTGELFF
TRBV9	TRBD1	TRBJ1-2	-	TGTGCCAGCAGCGTAGCTCTGGACAGGCCCGGGTCTGGCTACACCTTC	CASSVALDRPGSGYTF
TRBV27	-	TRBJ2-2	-	TGTGCCAGCAGCTTCTCGGGGGCCCCCACCGGGGAGCTGTTTTTT	CASSFSGAPTGELFF
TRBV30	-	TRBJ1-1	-	TGTGCCTGGATTCAGGGCCCTGGGATTACTGAAGCTTTCTTT	CAWIQGPGITEAFF
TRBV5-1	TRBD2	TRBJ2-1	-	TGCGCCAGCAGCTTCCGACTAGCGGGAGGGATATACAATGAGCAGTTCTTC	CASSFRLAGGIYNEQFF
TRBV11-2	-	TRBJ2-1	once	TGTGCCAGCAGCTTAGTGGGGCGGGGTGAGCAGTTCTTC	CASSLVGRGEQFF
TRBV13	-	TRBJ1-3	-	TGTGCCAGCAGATCCAGGGCATACTCTGGAAACACCATATATTTT	CASRSRAYSGNTIYF
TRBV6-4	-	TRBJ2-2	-	TGTGCCAGCAGTTCCCTTGGTAGGGAGCTGTTTTTT	CASSSLGRELFF
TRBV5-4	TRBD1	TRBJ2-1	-	TGTGCCAGCAGCCATAGACAGGGGACCTACAATGAGCAGTTCTTC	CASSHRQGTYNEQFF
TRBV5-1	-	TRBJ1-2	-	TGCGCCAGCAGCTCCACAGGGCAGTATGGCTACACCTTC	CASSSTGQYGYTF
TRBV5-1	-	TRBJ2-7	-	TGCGCCAGCAGCTCCACAGGGCCCGAGCAGTACTTC	CASSSTGPEQYF
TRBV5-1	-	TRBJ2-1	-	TGCGCCAGCACCCGGGAATCAAGCTCCTACAATGAGCAGTTCTTC	CASTRESSSYNEQFF
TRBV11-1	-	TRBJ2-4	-	TGTGCCAGCAGCTTATGGGGGCAGGACAACAAAAACATTCAGTACTTC	CASSLWGQDNKNIQYF
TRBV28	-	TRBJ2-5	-	TGTGCCAGCACCCCCGCGACAGGACAAGAGACCCAGTACTTC	CASTPATGQETQYF
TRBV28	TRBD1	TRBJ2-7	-	TGTGCCAGCAGTGCCCGGACAGGGGGCTCCTACGAGCAGTACTTC	CASSARTGGSYEQYF
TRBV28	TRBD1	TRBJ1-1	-	TGTGCCAGCGGGGGACAGGACCTACTCCGGAGCACTGAAGCTTTCTTT	CASGGQDLLRSTEAFF
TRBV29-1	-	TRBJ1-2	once	TGCAGCGTTGACGATCCCCGGGGGGGCTATGGCTACACCTTC	CSVDDPRGGYGYTF
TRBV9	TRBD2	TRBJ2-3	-	TGTGCCAGCAGCCCGGGACTAGCGGGGGGGAACACAGATACGCAGTATTTT	CASSPGLAGGNTDTQYF
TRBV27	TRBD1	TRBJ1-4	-	TGTGCCAGCAGTTTATTCGGGACAGGGGAAAAACTGTTTTTT	CASSLFGTGEKLFF
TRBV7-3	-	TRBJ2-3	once	TGTGCCAGCAGCCCCGGGATTTTAAGCACAGATACGCAGTATTTT	CASSPGILSTDTQYF
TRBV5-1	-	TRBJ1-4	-	TGCGCCAGCAGCTTGACAGCTAATGAAAAACTGTTTTTT	CASSLTANEKLFF
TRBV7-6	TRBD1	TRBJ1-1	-	TGTGCCAGCAGCTTAGGAGGCGGGACAGGGGGGACTGAAGCTTTCTTT	CASSLGGGTGGTEAFF
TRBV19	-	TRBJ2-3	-	TGTGCCAGTAGTACCCGAAAACCCAAAATAGACTGGGGGACAGATACGCAGTATTTT	CASSTRKPKIDWGTDTQYF
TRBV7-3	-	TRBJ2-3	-	TGTGCCAGCAGCTTAAACCCCCAGTATACGCAGTATTTT	CASSLNPQYTQYF
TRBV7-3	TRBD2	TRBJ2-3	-	TGTGCCAGCAGCTTAACTAGCGGGAGTATAGATACGCAGTATTTT	CASSLTSGSIDTQYF
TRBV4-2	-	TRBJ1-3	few	TGTGCCAGCAGCCCCCTAGGGACGGCAAACTCTGGAAACACCATATATTTT	CASSPLGTANSGNTIYF
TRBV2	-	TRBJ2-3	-	TGTGCCAGCACTATCGGGGGTTCTAGCACAGATACGCAGTATTTT	CASTIGGSSTDTQYF
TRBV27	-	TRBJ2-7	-	TGTGCCAGCAATTCTGGCTACGAGCAGTACTTC	CASNSGYEQYF
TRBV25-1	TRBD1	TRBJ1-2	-	TGTGCCAGCAGTGAAACGGGACAGGGGTCTGGCTACACCTTC	CASSETGQGSGYTF
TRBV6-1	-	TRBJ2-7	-	TGTGCCAGCGGCCGGGAGCAGTACTTC	CASGREQYF
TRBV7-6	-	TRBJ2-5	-	TGTGCCAGCAGCTTAGCCGGGAGCGGGTTTGAGACCCAGTACTTC	CASSLAGSGFETQYF
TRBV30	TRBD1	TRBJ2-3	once	TGTGCCTGGAGTGCGGACAGGGGCACAGATACGCAGTATTTT	CAWSADRGTDTQYF
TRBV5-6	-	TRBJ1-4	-	TGTGCCAGCAGCTCAGGGATAACTAATGAAAAACTGTTTTTT	CASSSGITNEKLFF
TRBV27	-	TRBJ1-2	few	TGTGCCAGCAGTCTCTCTCCGACGGCGAGATATGGCTACACCTTC	CASSLSPTARYGYTF
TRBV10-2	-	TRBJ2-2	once	TGCGCCAGCTTGGACATTAACACCGGGGAGCTGTTTTTT	CASLDINTGELFF